A selection of T cell receptor beta chains follows, all from one sample in a study of T cell changes during pregnancy in multiple sclerosis. Using immunoSEQ multiplex PCR, the repertoire was profiled, and TCRdb retains in-frame clones only, with some absent. The data contain 45,000 to 60,000 clones, around 93% of them singletons. This specimen was peripheral blood, taken in the second trimester of pregnancy. These receptors all stem from a female donor with multiple sclerosis, enrolled in a pregnancy study. Both conserved end residues are part of each CDR3. The D gene is left open where the match is weak. Part of the rows lack a size; the others show once, few, many or a class for expanded clones.

V gene,D gene,clone size,CDR3 length,J gene,CDR3 protein,CDR3 DNA
TRBV5-1,-,once,13,TRBJ2-5,CASSLQQDQTQYF,TGCGCCAGCAGCTTACAGCAGGATCAGACCCAGTACTTC
TRBV27,TRBD1,-,14,TRBJ2-5,CATQRQGPKETQYF,TGTGCCACACAGAGACAGGGGCCTAAAGAGACCCAGTACTTC
TRBV5-1,-,-,14,TRBJ2-7,CASSLVGLNYEQYF,TGCGCCAGCAGCTTGGTTGGACTGAACTACGAGCAGTACTTC
TRBV9,TRBD1,-,14,TRBJ2-7,CASSAGQGVYEQYF,TGTGCCAGCAGCGCCGGACAGGGAGTCTACGAGCAGTACTTC
TRBV15,-,-,15,TRBJ2-7,CATRAELDEGYEQYF,TGTGCCACCAGAGCTGAGTTGGATGAGGGCTACGAGCAGTACTTC
TRBV7-2,-,-,14,TRBJ1-1,CASSLEGVIAEAFF,TGTGCCAGCAGCTTAGAGGGGGTTATCGCTGAAGCTTTCTTT
TRBV7-3,TRBD2,once,15,TRBJ2-4,CASSLTGGPQNIQYF,TGTGCCAGCAGCTTAACGGGAGGGCCCCAAAACATTCAGTACTTC
TRBV5-8,TRBD1,-,15,TRBJ2-7,CASSQTGTGVREQYF,TGTGCCAGCAGCCAAACCGGGACAGGGGTCCGCGAGCAGTACTTC
TRBV9,-,-,15,TRBJ1-3,CASSLPQGGGNTIYF,TGTGCCAGCAGCTTACCCCAAGGAGGGGGAAACACCATATATTTT
TRBV19,-,-,14,TRBJ1-5,CASSFPGGDQPQHF,TGTGCCAGTAGTTTCCCCGGGGGGGATCAGCCCCAGCATTTT
TRBV7-9,-,-,15,TRBJ2-5,CASSSRDKAQETQYF,TGTGCCAGCAGCTCCCGGGACAAGGCCCAAGAGACCCAGTACTTC
TRBV2,-,-,14,TRBJ1-1,CASSEATAKPQAFF,TGTGCCAGCAGTGAAGCCACAGCCAAACCCCAAGCTTTCTTT
TRBV4-3,TRBD1,-,16,TRBJ1-1,CASSQDPRQGKTEAFF,TGCGCCAGCAGCCAAGATCCCCGACAGGGTAAGACTGAAGCTTTCTTT
TRBV28,TRBD1,-,13,TRBJ1-6,CASKISRGQPLHF,TGTGCCAGCAAGATTAGCAGGGGGCAACCCCTCCACTTT
TRBV11-2,TRBD1,-,17,TRBJ2-7,CASSSTIVGTGGGEQYF,TGTGCCAGCAGCTCAACTATAGTAGGGACAGGGGGAGGCGAGCAGTACTTC
TRBV9,TRBD1,-,15,TRBJ1-2,CASSVEVTGDYGYTF,TGTGCCAGCAGCGTAGAGGTGACAGGGGACTATGGCTACACCTTC
TRBV7-2,TRBD2,once,14,TRBJ2-2,CASRSTSFTGELFF,TGTGCCAGCAGGTCGACTAGCTTCACCGGGGAGCTGTTTTTT
TRBV7-6,TRBD1,-,19,TRBJ2-6,CASSQRSGTGFSGANVLTF,TGTGCCAGCAGCCAACGTTCGGGGACAGGCTTCTCTGGGGCCAACGTCCTGACTTTC
TRBV6-1,-,-,15,TRBJ2-1,CASTKSFPSYNEQFF,TGTGCCAGCACTAAAAGCTTTCCCTCCTACAATGAGCAGTTCTTC
TRBV7-9,TRBD2,-,16,TRBJ2-1,CASSLIAGGPYNEQFF,TGTGCCAGCAGCCTAATAGCGGGAGGGCCCTACAATGAGCAGTTCTTC
TRBV4-1,-,-,13,TRBJ2-1,CASSAVLDNEQFF,TGCGCCAGCAGTGCGGTTCTCGACAATGAGCAGTTCTTC
TRBV7-8,TRBD2,-,14,TRBJ2-1,CASSFSSGMNEQFF,TGTGCCAGCAGCTTCTCTAGCGGGATGAATGAGCAGTTCTTC
TRBV18,-,-,13,TRBJ1-1,CASSQGEWTEAFF,TGTGCCAGCTCACAGGGGGAGTGGACTGAAGCTTTCTTT
TRBV28,-,-,12,TRBJ1-2,CASSFRNYGYTF,TGTGCCAGCAGTTTTCGTAACTATGGCTACACCTTC
TRBV10-1,TRBD1,-,15,TRBJ1-5,CATLTGEEGNQPQHF,TGCGCCACCTTGACAGGGGAAGAAGGCAATCAGCCCCAGCATTTT
TRBV29-1,TRBD2,-,16,TRBJ2-5,CSVEGLAGPYQETQYF,TGCAGCGTTGAAGGGCTAGCGGGACCGTACCAAGAGACCCAGTACTTC
TRBV30,-,-,15,TRBJ1-1,CAWGGVADPNTEAFF,TGTGCCTGGGGGGGGGTAGCGGACCCGAACACTGAAGCTTTCTTT
TRBV5-4,TRBD2,-,15,TRBJ2-3,CASSLVAGGTDTQYF,TGTGCCAGCAGCTTAGTAGCGGGGGGGACAGATACGCAGTATTTT
TRBV4-2,TRBD2,once,19,TRBJ2-3,CASSQDRFLAGGWTDTQYF,TGTGCCAGCAGCCAAGATCGGTTTCTAGCGGGAGGATGGACAGATACGCAGTATTTT
TRBV28,TRBD1,-,12,TRBJ1-1,CASTGQGEKTFF,TGTGCCAGCACGGGACAGGGGGAAAAGACTTTCTTT
TRBV4-1,TRBD2,once,14,TRBJ2-7,CASSPGLADYEQYF,TGCGCCAGCAGCCCCGGACTAGCGGATTACGAGCAGTACTTC
TRBV25-1,-,-,14,TRBJ2-3,CASRTGSGSDTQYF,TGTGCCAGCCGTACAGGGTCAGGCTCAGATACGCAGTATTTT
TRBV19,-,-,13,TRBJ2-3,CASTRQSTDTQYF,TGTGCCAGTACTAGACAGAGCACAGATACGCAGTATTTT
TRBV19,-,-,13,TRBJ1-2,CASSMQGSYGYTF,TGTGCCAGTAGTATGCAGGGGAGCTATGGCTACACCTTC
TRBV28,TRBD1,-,17,TRBJ2-1,CASSSPTGSLGYNEQFF,TGTGCCAGCAGTTCACCGACAGGGTCTCTAGGCTACAATGAGCAGTTCTTC
TRBV7-9,-,-,14,TRBJ1-1,CASSLALLNTEAFF,TGTGCCAGCAGTCTCGCGCTCCTGAACACTGAAGCTTTCTTT
TRBV5-5,TRBD2,few,16,TRBJ2-7,CASSLSRQAGWSEQYF,TGTGCCAGCAGCTTAAGTCGGCAAGCGGGATGGAGCGAGCAGTACTTC
TRBV4-3,-,-,15,TRBJ2-1,CASSQVRSSYNEQFF,TGCGCCAGCAGCCAAGTACGGAGCTCCTACAATGAGCAGTTCTTC
TRBV2,-,-,14,TRBJ2-5,CASMQNVAQETQYF,TGTGCCAGCATGCAGAACGTCGCACAAGAGACCCAGTACTTC
TRBV5-8,TRBD2,-,15,TRBJ2-3,CASSSGDYRTDTQYF,TGTGCCAGCAGCTCGGGGGACTACCGCACAGATACGCAGTATTTT
TRBV27,TRBD1,-,14,TRBJ1-2,CASSWTGDLYGYTF,TGTGCCAGCAGTTGGACAGGCGATTTATATGGCTACACCTTC
TRBV28,TRBD2,-,16,TRBJ2-1,CASNGLAGGGKGEQFF,TGTGCCAGCAACGGACTAGCGGGAGGGGGGAAGGGTGAGCAGTTCTTC
TRBV25-1,TRBD1,-,15,TRBJ1-1,CASSETTGSHTEAFF,TGTGCCAGCAGTGAGACGACAGGGTCACACACTGAAGCTTTCTTT
TRBV21-1,-,-,17,TRBJ2-5,CAKQIPGLAGFGETQYF,TGTGCCAAACAAATTCCGGGACTAGCGGGATTTGGAGAGACCCAGTACTTC
TRBV5-8,-,-,15,TRBJ1-5,CASIGIVNSNQPQHF,TGTGCCAGCATCGGTATCGTTAATAGCAATCAGCCCCAGCATTTT